The 31 T cell receptor beta chains reported below all come from one sample, sequenced in a study of T cell responses to AZD1222 COVID-19 vaccine. Data came from immunoSEQ multiplex PCR; TCRdb stores just in-frame clones and leaves some out. The data hold 25,000 to 30,000 clones, with nearly 95% observed a single time. The source was peripheral blood, collected on day 0 of AZD1222 vaccination. These receptors were taken from an adult in good health.

The CDR3 loop reads CASSLWTSGRADEQFF. The CDR3 DNA is TGTGCCAGCAGCCTCTGGACTAGCGGGAGGGCCGATGAGCAGTTCTTC. The rearrangement uses TRBV6-2 or TRBV6-3 and TRBJ2-1, with 15 bases aligning to TRBD2. CDR3 length: 16 amino acids. Germline V gene data show CDR1 as MNHEY and CDR2 as SVGEGT. The V segment lost 6 bases and the J segment 8 bases; nucleotides outside the gene matches: 8.

This sequence joins TRBV5-1 and TRBJ1-2; D not certain. Trimming cost V 0 bases and J 14 bases, with 14 bases left between them. Germline-derived CDR1 and CDR2 are SGHRS and YFSETQ. CDR3 length: 12 residues. The CDR3 region is CASSLEGRLATF. CDR3 nucleotides: TGCGCCAGCAGCTTGGAGGGTCGGCTGGCTACCTTC.

The CDR3 nucleotides read TGTGCCAGCGCGTCTACATCCACCTTATTAGCTTTCTTT. It translates to CASASTSTLLAFF. V is TRBV7-9 and J is TRBJ1-1; D gene uncertain. This CDR3 comprises 13 residues. The V gene lost 8 bases and the J gene lost 10 bases, with 20 bases spanning the gap. Germline V gene data show CDR1 as SEHNR and CDR2 as FQNEAQ (reference sequence).

This chain uses TRBV18 with TRBJ2-5; 10 bases are a match to TRBD1. V dropped 4 bases and J dropped 5; count of bases not matched to a gene: 4. CDR3 length equals 14 residues. Germline CDR1 is KGHSH and CDR2 is LQKENI. The CDR3 coding sequence is TGTGCCAGCTCACTGGGGACAGGGGTTGAGACCCAGTACTTC. Protein sequence: CASSLGTGVETQYF.

The chain uses TRBV25-1 and TRBJ1-6, with D uncertain. Germline CDR1 reads MGHDK; CDR2 reads SYGVNS. Trimming left V 2 bases short and J 10 bases short, with 9 bases between. This CDR3 contains 13 residues. The CDR3 DNA sequence: TGTGCCAGCAGTGAAATGGGTTCGTCACCCCTCCACTTT. This sequence encodes CASSEMGSSPLHF.

This chain joins TRBV27 and TRBJ2-7; 8 positions match TRBD1. The CDR3 sequence is 14 residues long. Germline values: CDR1 MNHEY, CDR2 SMNVEV (reference sequence). V dropped 5 bases and J dropped 2; count of bases not matched to a gene: 5. The CDR3, as DNA: TGTGCCAGCAGTAGGGACAGGACCCCCTACGAGCAGTACTTC. Its translation is CASSRDRTPYEQYF.

The V call is TRBV5-6, the J call TRBJ2-3, with a weak D call TRBD2 (6 bases). V lost 2 bases to trimming and J lost 2 bases, with 9 bases between them. CDR3 size: 14 residues. Germline V CDR1 and CDR2: SGHDT, YYEEEE. The CDR3 is CASSLIADTDTQYF. CDR3 nucleotides: TGTGCCAGCAGCTTAATAGCGGACACAGATACGCAGTATTTT.

This clone occurred once. This chain links TRBV4-1 with TRBJ2-7; 9 positions match TRBD2. The CDR3 has 16 residues. The V gene's germline CDR1 is MGHRA and CDR2 YSYEKL. J lost 3 bases, V lost 3 bases, and 9 bases had no gene match. Here the CDR3 DNA reads TGCGCCAGCAGCCAGGTTCTAGCGGGATCCAACTACGAGCAGTACTTC. Amino acid sequence: CASSQVLAGSNYEQYF.

The gene calls are TRBV18 and TRBJ2-5; D perhaps matches TRBD2 (5 bases). Germline V gene sequence: CDR1 KGHSH, CDR2 LQKENI. CDR3 length equals 15 residues. V was cut by 3 bases and J by 2 bases, with 13 bases left in between. The CDR3 sequence: CASSPPGKDQETQYF. CDR3 in DNA: TGTGCCAGCTCACCGCCGGGGAAGGATCAAGAGACCCAGTACTTC.

V usage is TRBV19 and J usage is TRBJ2-1; TRBD1 is a possible D gene (6 bases). V gave up 5 bases and J gave up 0 bases, with 11 bases separating them. The germline gives CDR1 LNHDA, CDR2 SQIVND (reference sequence). This CDR3 is built from 15 residues. This chain's CDR3 is CASSQTGSSYNEQFF. In DNA form, the CDR3 reads TGTGCCAGTAGTCAAACAGGGAGCTCCTACAATGAGCAGTTCTTC.

This chain connects TRBV27 to TRBJ2-5; D remains ambiguous. Germline lookup yields CDR1 MNHEY and CDR2 SMNVEV (reference sequence). The CDR3 covers 13 residues. V lost 2 bases, J lost 6 bases, and 10 bases lay in between. The CDR3 here is CASSLLGPQTQYF. The CDR3 bases are TGTGCCAGCAGTTTACTCGGGCCGCAGACCCAGTACTTC.

The chain employs TRBV6-5 and TRBJ2-7; a possible D gene is TRBD2 (5 bases). The CDR3 covers 14 residues. Trimming shortened V by 8 bases and J by 0 bases, and 14 bases separated the two germline ends. CDR1 and CDR2 from the germline V gene are MNHEY and SVGAGI. In DNA form, the CDR3 reads TGTGCCAGCGTAGCGACTCAGAGCTCCTACGAGCAGTACTTC. Translated, it gives CASVATQSSYEQYF.

The V gene is TRBV4-2, the J gene TRBJ1-4; D gene ambiguous. V gave up 5 bases and J gave up 0 bases, with 10 bases separating them. The CDR3 has 15 amino acids. Germline-derived CDR1 and CDR2 are LGHNA and YNFKEQ. DNA for the CDR3: TGTGCCAGCAGCGAAGTGGATGCAACTAATGAAAAACTGTTTTTT. This sequence encodes CASSEVDATNEKLFF.

CDR3 amino acids: CATSIPGQGFPDTQYF. CDR3 coding DNA: TGTGCCACCAGCATCCCGGGACAGGGGTTCCCAGATACGCAGTATTTT. The chain has TRBV15 and TRBJ2-3; TRBD1 aligns across 10 bases. The germline gives CDR1 LNHNV, CDR2 YYDKDF (reference sequence). The CDR3 has 16 amino acids. The V gene end was trimmed by 4 bases and the J gene end by 4 bases; junction bases not matched to a gene: 8.

The rearrangement links TRBV6-2 or TRBV6-3 to TRBJ1-1; D gene uncertain. The V end lost 1 base, the J end lost 0 bases, and 12 bases lay between the germline ends. Germline V gene lookup returns CDR1 MNHEY and CDR2 SVGEGT. This CDR3 has 16 amino acids. The CDR3 sequence: CASSYYHGRMNTEAFF. The CDR3 DNA is TGTGCCAGCAGTTACTACCATGGACGGATGAACACTGAAGCTTTCTTT.

The chain combines TRBV5-1 with TRBJ1-2; D is unresolved. CDR1 SGHRS and CDR2 YFSETQ come from the germline V gene. V was pared by 1 base and J by 2 bases, with 9 bases between. The length of the CDR3 is 14 residues. In DNA, the CDR3 is TGCGCCAGCAGCTTGCTCCAGGAGAACTATGGCTACACCTTC. It yields the protein CASSLLQENYGYTF.

This chain uses TRBV9 with TRBJ2-3; TRBD2 aligns across 9 bases. With 10 bases clipped from V and 5 bases from J, the junction kept 11 bases outside the gene matches. The germline V gene encodes CDR1 SGDLS and CDR2 YYNGEE. This CDR3 has 14 residues. The CDR3 is CAAPSREGRDTQYF. In nucleotides, the CDR3 is TGTGCCGCCCCTTCGCGGGAGGGTAGAGATACGCAGTATTTT.

The rearrangement links TRBV14 to TRBJ1-5, with 7 bases aligning to TRBD1. From germline, CDR1 is SGHDN and CDR2 FVKESK. The CDR3 has 13 amino acids. Germline trimming cut 5 bases from V and 6 bases from J; bases unmatched to any gene: 4. The DNA of the CDR3 is TGTGCCAGCAGCGCACAGGGGTCTCAGCCCCAGCATTTT. This sequence encodes CASSAQGSQPQHF.

The gene calls are TRBV3-1 (or the pseudogene TRBV3-2) and TRBJ1-4; perhaps TRBD1 as D (6 bases). Germline loops: CDR1 LGHDT, CDR2 YNNKEL (reference sequence). This CDR3 is built from 16 residues. The V and J ends lost 1 base and 5 bases respectively, with 14 bases between them. As DNA, the CDR3 is TGTGCCAGCAGCCAAGGATTACGAGGGGGAAATGAAAAACTGTTTTTT. It specifies CASSQGLRGGNEKLFF.

This rearrangement joins TRBV7-8 to TRBJ2-2; 7 bases align to TRBD2. Germline V gene data show CDR1 as SGHVS and CDR2 as FQNEAQ. V was pared by 3 bases and J by 0 bases, with 7 bases of the junction left unmatched. The CDR3 sequence is 17 residues long. The CDR3 nucleotides read TGTGCCAGCAGCTTTCCGTCGGCGGGGGCGAACACCGGGGAGCTGTTTTTT. Amino acid sequence: CASSFPSAGANTGELFF.

V usage is TRBV6-2 or TRBV6-3 and J usage is TRBJ1-1; D is unresolved. Trimming stripped 2 bases from V and 4 bases from J, with 8 bases between. This CDR3 region has 13 residues. Germline CDR1 MNHEY, CDR2 SVGEGT. In DNA form, the CDR3 reads TGTGCCAGCAGTTACGTCATGGGCACTGAAGCTTTCTTT. Amino acids: CASSYVMGTEAFF.

The J gene is TRBJ2-3, the V gene TRBV21-1; no check of the table's D call, TRBD2, against the DNA was made. TRBV21-1 is reported as a pseudogene. CDR3 length equals 15 residues. The CDR3 DNA reads TGTGCCAGCAGCTCCCCCCCGCTAAGCACAGATACGCAGTATTTT. Its protein product is CASSSPPLSTDTQYF.

The chain has TRBV19 and TRBJ2-1; a possible D gene is TRBD2 (5 bases). The V and J ends lost 6 bases and 5 bases respectively, with 11 bases between them. The germline V gene encodes CDR1 LNHDA and CDR2 SQIVND (reference sequence). This CDR3 is 13 amino acids long. In nucleotides, the CDR3 is TGTGCCAGTAGGGCGGGTTGGGACAATGAGCAGTTCTTC. Its protein is CASRAGWDNEQFF.

The V gene is TRBV6-5, the J gene TRBJ1-4, with TRBD1 matching over 9 bases. Germline assignment: CDR1 MNHEY and CDR2 SVGAGI. With 5 bases clipped from V and 2 bases from J, the junction kept 3 bases outside the gene matches. The CDR3 extends over 15 amino acids. The CDR3 DNA reads as TGTGCCAGCAGTCCCGGGACAGGGACTAATGAAAAACTGTTTTTT. Translating gives CASSPGTGTNEKLFF.

The J gene is TRBJ2-1, the V gene TRBV24-1; the match to TRBD2 covers 14 bases. Unmatched junction bases numbered 5, after V lost 3 bases and J lost 8 bases. The CDR3 consists of 16 residues. In germline, CDR1 is KGHDR, CDR2 SFDVKD. The CDR3 coding sequence is TGTGCCACCAGTGATCGCGGGACTAGCGGGAGTTATGAGCAGTTCTTC. Amino acids: CATSDRGTSGSYEQFF.

The chain is built from TRBV6-1 and TRBJ2-3; the D gene is possibly TRBD2 (6 bases). This CDR3 has 16 amino acids. Trimming took 2 bases from V and 1 from J, leaving 13 bases between them. Germline V gene data show CDR1 as MNHNS and CDR2 as SASEGT. The CDR3 region is CASSESGDRGTDTQYF. The DNA of the CDR3 is TGTGCCAGCAGTGAATCGGGGGACCGGGGCACAGATACGCAGTATTTT.

The chain links TRBV2 to TRBJ2-7; tentative D call: TRBD1 (6 bases). V gave up 8 bases and J gave up 0 bases, with 14 bases separating them. The CDR3 extends over 14 amino acids. Per germline, CDR1 SNHLY and CDR2 FYNNEI. The CDR3 bases are TGTGCCAGCCGATGGACAGCTCCCTCCTACGAGCAGTACTTC. Protein sequence: CASRWTAPSYEQYF.

The rearrangement links TRBV6-5 to TRBJ1-2, with 9 bases that match TRBD1. Germline-derived CDR1 and CDR2 are MNHEY and SVGAGI. Trimming at V came to 6 bases and at J to 0 bases, leaving 5 bases not matched to a gene. The CDR3 length is 15 residues. The CDR3 is CASRGGTGPNYGYTF. The CDR3 bases are TGTGCCAGCAGGGGTGGGACAGGGCCTAACTATGGCTACACCTTC.

The DNA for the CDR3 is TGTGCCAGCAGTGAAGCCCGGGAGAGAGAGACCCAGTACTTC. It codes for CASSEARERETQYF. The chain carries TRBV2 and TRBJ2-5, with D possibly matching TRBD2 (6 bases). The length of the CDR3 is 14 residues. Trimming shortened V by 0 bases and J by 4 bases, and 9 bases separated the two germline ends. Germline values: CDR1 SNHLY, CDR2 FYNNEI.

The V gene is TRBV4-1, the J gene TRBJ1-2, with D perhaps TRBD1 (5 bases). Per germline, CDR1 MGHRA and CDR2 YSYEKL. V was cut by 3 bases and J by 4 bases, with 21 bases left in between. The CDR3 is made up of 17 amino acids. The CDR3 bases are TGCGCCAGCAGCCATAATTATCAGGGTATCGATAGCTATGGCTACACCTTC. Its protein is CASSHNYQGIDSYGYTF.

The chain recombines TRBV24-1 with TRBJ1-1, with D unclear. The V gene's germline CDR1 is KGHDR and CDR2 SFDVKD. Trimming removed 4 bases from V and 1 base from J, with 9 bases in between. CDR3 length: 14 residues. CDR3 residues: CATSDRGPNTEAFF. The DNA for the CDR3 is TGTGCCACCAGTGACCGGGGTCCGAACACTGAAGCTTTCTTT.